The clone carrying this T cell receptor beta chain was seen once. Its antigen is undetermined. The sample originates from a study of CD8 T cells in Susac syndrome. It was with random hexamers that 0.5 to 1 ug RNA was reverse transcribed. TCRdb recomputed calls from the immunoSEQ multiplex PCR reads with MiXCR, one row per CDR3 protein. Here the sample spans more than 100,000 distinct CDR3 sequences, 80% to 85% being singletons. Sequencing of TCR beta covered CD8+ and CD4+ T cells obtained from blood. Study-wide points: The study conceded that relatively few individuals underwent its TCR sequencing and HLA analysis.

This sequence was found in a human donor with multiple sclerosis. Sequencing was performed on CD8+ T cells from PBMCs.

The CDR3 spells CASSLESPSGGYNEQFF. The CDR3 DNA sequence: TGTGCCAGCAGCTTAGAGTCCCCTAGCGGGGGATACAATGAGCAGTTCTTC. The chain employs TRBV13 and TRBJ2-1; 10 bases agree with TRBD2. The V segment lost 1 base and the J segment 4 bases; nucleotides outside the gene matches: 7. Germline V gene lookup returns CDR1 PRHDT and CDR2 FYEKMQ (reference sequence). CDR3 length: 17 amino acids.